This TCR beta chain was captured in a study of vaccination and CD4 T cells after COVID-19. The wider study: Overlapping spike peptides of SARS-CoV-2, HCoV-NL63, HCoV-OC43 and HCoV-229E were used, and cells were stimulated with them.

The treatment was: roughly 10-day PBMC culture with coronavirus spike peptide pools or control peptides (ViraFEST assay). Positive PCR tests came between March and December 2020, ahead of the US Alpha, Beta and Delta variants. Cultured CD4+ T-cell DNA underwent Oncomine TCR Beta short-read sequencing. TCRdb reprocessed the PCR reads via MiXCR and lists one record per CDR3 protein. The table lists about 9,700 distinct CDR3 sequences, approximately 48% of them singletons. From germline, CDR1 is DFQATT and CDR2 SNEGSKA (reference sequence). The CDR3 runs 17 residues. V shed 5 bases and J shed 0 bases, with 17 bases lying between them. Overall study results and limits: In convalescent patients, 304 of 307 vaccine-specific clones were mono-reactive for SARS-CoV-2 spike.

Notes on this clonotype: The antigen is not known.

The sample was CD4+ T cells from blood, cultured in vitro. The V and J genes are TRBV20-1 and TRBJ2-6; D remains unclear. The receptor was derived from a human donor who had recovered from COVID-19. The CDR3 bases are TGCAGTGCTCCCTCTCGCCAAAGTTCCTCTGGGGCCAACGTCCTGACTTTC. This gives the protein CSAPSRQSSSGANVLTF.